The entry that follows covers one T cell receptor beta chain sequence. Its cognate antigen is unknown. This sample stems from a study of shared clonotypes between healthy human individuals. Sequencing was performed with immunoSEQ multiplex PCR; in TCRdb, only in-frame clones are kept and a portion is missing. The table records 600,000 to 750,000 clones, about two thirds of them present only once. Deletions cut 7 bases from V and 2 bases from J, with 15 bases between. The CDR3 totals 15 residues. Germline V gene data show CDR1 as LNHDA and CDR2 as SQIVND (reference sequence). Study-wide results and caveats: Compared with memory subsets, naive subsets generally had larger estimated richness.

Naive CD4+ cells were CD45RA-selected; the remaining cells were memory. The chain is built from TRBV19 and TRBJ1-5; D ambiguous. Sequenced input: memory CD4+ T cells sorted from blood. Subset in this sample: CD45RA-negative fraction. This clonotype was obtained from a woman aged 30 to 39 in good health. The CDR3 nucleotides are TGTGCCAGTACTCCGATGTGGGAGGGCAATCAGCCCCAGCATTTT. It translates to CASTPMWEGNQPQHF.